This T cell receptor (beta chain) emerged from a study of blood T cell repertoires in COVID-19. Looking at the study overall: Material from acute and convalescent COVID-19 was sourced from the United States, Italy and Spain. T cells, B-cell-depleted T cells, or PBMCs supplied cDNA or gDNA.

The germline V gene has CDR1 WSHSY and CDR2 SAAADI. Trimming pared 6 bases from V and 0 bases from J, leaving 16 bases between. The CDR3 covers 16 residues. Authors' processing steps: Amplification of reference gene primers was used by the study to estimate nucleated cell counts. TCRdb's copy holds only in-frame clones and misses some; the assay was immunoSEQ multiplex PCR. V and J calls and clone size are those listed in that table; D and trimming were worked out from the DNA. This sample has some 130,000 clones, with approximately 70% found just once. This clonotype originated in a woman aged 70 to 79 with acute or convalescent COVID-19. The sample consisted of peripheral blood. The chain couples TRBV10-2 to TRBJ2-3; maybe TRBD2 (5 bases). CDR3 in DNA: TGCGCCAGCAGGCGGTTGAGCGGATCTAGCACAGATACGCAGTATTTT. This codes for CASRRLSGSSTDTQYF.